This section outlines one TCR beta chain sequence together with its context. This CDR3 region has 14 residues. TRB amplification used approximately 0.25 ug of peripheral blood genomic DNA. TRB rearrangements were amplified by touch-down multiplex PCR with mixed TRB-A/B primers. TCRdb re-called the multiplex PCR reads, yielding one record per CDR3 amino acid sequence without DNA. The sample table sets out 9,500 to 12,000 distinct CDR3 sequences. This sample is part of a study of T cell clusters in autoimmune cytopenias. Turning to the study itself: Per sample, median TRB depth was approximately 50,000 reads, yielding a median approximately 2,400 distinct clonotypes.

The same data also contributed to another study, on T cell repertoires in aging, cancer and after chemotherapy. That study adds: Compared with age-matched healthy donors, untreated hematological or solid cancer patients showed higher blood TCR clonality. Healthy donors lost TCR diversity with age mainly through richness, cancer patients through richness and evenness.

This chain links TRBV12-3 or TRBV12-4 with TRBJ1-5; TCRdb outputs TRBD1, but without DNA this stays unchecked. This sequence was found in a human donor in good health. The sample consisted of peripheral blood. The CDR3 spells CASSPGGGNQPQHF.